This TCR beta chain was captured in a study of T cell responses to AZD1222 COVID-19 vaccine (dated by TCRdb to the early 2020s). Context from the whole study: A total of under 250 trial participants underwent TCR sequencing, of whom about 200 had received two doses of AZD1222 and some 26 had received two doses of the MenACWY control vaccine. Enrollment into the trials was organized by age into subgroups of 18-55, 56-69 and 70-plus years, and those subgroups contained about 160, 30 and 59 TCR-sequenced participants, respectively.

Taken from the germline V gene, the CDR1 and CDR2 loops are SGHAT and FQNNGV. V is reduced by 1 base and J by 9 bases, leaving a spacing of 4 bases between them. Measured from the cysteine to the phenylalanine, the CDR3 is 11 residues long. The CDR3 DNA has 33 bases and is translated from base 1. What this sample's time point label stands for: about 28 days (+/-7) after the second vaccine dose. AZD1222 recipients given second doses at about 4 weeks or at about 12 weeks were pooled, since spike-specific TCR depth and breadth were not found to differ between the two schedules. The vaccinee samples were drawn from two UK trials, COV001 and COV002, one of which was a single-blind randomized controlled phase 2/3 trial testing AZD1222 (ChAdOx1 nCoV-19) in healthy adults. Trial participant PBMC samples were collected at day 0 and day 28 after the second dose for TCRbeta chain sequencing. The CDR3 regions of human TCRbeta chains were analyzed by immunosequencing. The paper's processing steps were these. TCRs in the repertoires were compared against a reference library of SARS-CoV-2-specific TCRs that had been generated with the MIRA antigen-specificity platform. Breadth meant the fraction of unique TCRs that were SARS-CoV-2-associated, whereas depth meant the fraction of total T cells that were SARS-CoV-2-associated. Each spike-specific TCR was assigned to its reactive spike region and to a CD4 or CD8 class using the MIRA data. Log10-transformed breadth and depth values were compared by one-way ANOVA with Sidak's multiple comparisons tests. Here the immuneACCESS table is served through TCRdb, limited to in-frame sequences with V and J called. Missing clones are a known gap in these copies; in checked studies unresolved V genes cover under half, and the rest lacks a known reason. V, J and clone size are taken as reported in that table, and D and trimming were inferred from the DNA itself. The sample data list 150,000 to 200,000 clones, and around 90% of these were observed just once. Clones ranked in the top ten supply about 6% of the sample.

Findings and caveats that apply to the study as a whole: The vaccine-associated CD4 TCRs covered the entire spike protein, and the dominant responses fell in regions 160-218 and 743-854. Because no day 14 peak-response samples were available, repertoires were characterized only after the peak T cell response. Conclusions about previously exposed vaccinees are limited, since just a handful of AZD1222 recipients were seropositive for SARS-CoV-2 at baseline. Most participants were white British and females outnumbered males, and the authors suggested that clonal diversity may have been underestimated. After two AZD1222 doses, spike-specific TCR breadth and depth were significantly higher than at day 0 and than in MenACWY recipients. In the small 56-69-year group, the increase in depth fell short of significance, most likely because of low power. Reportedly, almost half of the unique spike-specific TCRs recognized epitopes lying outside the regions that are mutated in the B.1.351 and B.1.1.7 variants.

Note on this clone: Its specific antigen is unknown. No base quality values were provided; no much bigger clone lies one nucleotide off.

The sequencing used peripheral blood, collected 28 days after the second AZD1222 dose. The receptor chain draws on TRBV11-2 and TRBJ2-1; the D gene is unclear. This sequence was found in an adult who received the AZD1222 COVID-19 vaccine. The CDR3 corresponds to CASSLGREQFF. The DNA sequence is given as TGTGCCAGCAGCTTAGGGCGTGAGCAGTTCTTC. Supplemented by the reference TRBV11-2 and TRBJ2-1 proteins around the CDR3, the complete variable domain is EAGVAQSPRYKIIEKRQSVAFWCNPISGHATLYWYQQILGQGPKLLIQFQNNGVVDDSQLPKDRFSAERLKGVDSTLKIQPAKLEDSAVYLCASSLGREQFFGPGTRLTVL.